The 11 T cell receptor beta chains below were found in one sample sequenced in a study of cytomegalovirus exposure and HLA in healthy donors. With 60 Vbeta and 13 Jbeta primers, the PCR was carried out. Some clones are missing from TCRdb's copy, which holds only in-frame ones; the method was immunoSEQ multiplex PCR. The data contain 200,000 to 250,000 clones, more than 85% of them singletons. Sequencing used PBMCs. These receptors were collected from a woman between 18 and 29 years old in good health and CMV-seronegative.

The V gene is TRBV4-2, the J gene TRBJ1-2; D gene ambiguous. CDR3 size: 15 residues. Looked up from germline, CDR1 is LGHNA and CDR2 is YNFKEQ. V shed 3 bases and J shed 4 bases, with 15 bases lying between them. CDR3 DNA: TGTGCCAGCAGCCAGGCCGTTGATACCCTCTATGGCTACACCTTC. Protein: CASSQAVDTLYGYTF.

The chain employs TRBV6-6 and TRBJ2-7; TRBD1 matches at 7 bases. The CDR3 has 14 residues. J was trimmed by 0 bases and V by 5 bases; bases with no gene match: 4. Germline V CDR1 and CDR2: MNHNY, SVGAGI (reference sequence). The CDR3 DNA reads TGTGCCAGCAGTAGACAGGGTTCCTCCTACGAGCAGTACTTC. This sequence encodes CASSRQGSSYEQYF.

The chain uses TRBV5-1 and TRBJ2-5, with TRBD2 matching 12 bases. This CDR3 is built from 16 residues. CDR1 and CDR2 from the germline V gene are SGHRS and YFSETQ. Germline trimming cut 0 bases from V and 5 bases from J; bases unmatched to any gene: 5. CDR3 amino acids: CASSLALAGGRETQYF. In DNA, the CDR3 is TGCGCCAGCAGCTTGGCCCTAGCGGGGGGGCGTGAGACCCAGTACTTC.

The V call is TRBV5-1, the J call TRBJ1-1; D is perhaps TRBD1 (6 bases). The CDR3 contains 13 residues. The ends were cut back, 3 bases at V and 5 bases at J, with 11 bases in the middle. Looked up from germline, CDR1 is SGHRS and CDR2 is YFSETQ. The CDR3 DNA is TGCGCCAGCAGCTCACAGGGTCTTACTGAAGCTTTCTTT. This translates into CASSSQGLTEAFF. The entire variable domain, with the rest obtained from reference TRBV5-1 and TRBJ1-1, is as follows: KAGVTQTPRYLIKTRGQQVTLSCSPISGHRSVSWYQQTPGQGLQFLFEYFSETQRNKGNFPGRFSGRQFSNSRSEMNVSTLELGDSALYLCASSSQGLTEAFFGQGTRLTVV.

The chain links TRBV5-4 to TRBJ2-2; 9 bases fit TRBD2. V lost 6 bases to trimming and J lost 4 bases; unmatched junction nucleotides: 7. CDR1 and CDR2 (germline): SGHNT, YYREEE (reference sequence). The CDR3 extends over 15 amino acids. CDR3 DNA: TGTGCCAGCAACGGAGCGGGGGGAGGCACCGGGGAGCTGTTTTTT. Protein product: CASNGAGGGTGELFF.

The V call is TRBV4-1, the J call TRBJ2-7; 12 bases match TRBD2. Germline V gene data show CDR1 as MGHRA and CDR2 as YSYEKL. CDR3 length: 15 amino acids. The trim removed 1 base at V and 6 bases at J, leaving 4 bases unmatched. CDR3 sequence (DNA): TGCGCCAGCAGCCAAGGACTAGCGGGAGTTGGCGAGCAGTACTTC. Protein: CASSQGLAGVGEQYF.

The V call is TRBV9, the J call TRBJ2-1; no reliable D call. The CDR3 length is 15 residues. V was trimmed by 0 bases and J by 0 bases, leaving 7 bases between them. Germline assignment: CDR1 SGDLS and CDR2 YYNGEE. The CDR3 is CASSVALSSYNEQFF. DNA of the CDR3: TGTGCCAGCAGCGTAGCATTGTCCTCCTACAATGAGCAGTTCTTC.

The V and J genes are TRBV7-8 and TRBJ2-5, with 7 nucleotides matching TRBD1. V lost 4 bases, J lost 3 bases, and 5 bases stayed unmatched. This CDR3 has 14 residues. Germline lookup yields CDR1 SGHVS and CDR2 FQNEAQ. The CDR3 bases are TGTGCCAGCAGCTATCGACAGGGTAAAGAGACCCAGTACTTC. Translation gives CASSYRQGKETQYF.

The V and J genes are TRBV4-1 and TRBJ2-6; D gene uncertain. Deletions cut 0 bases from V and 0 bases from J, with 9 bases between. In germline, CDR1 is MGHRA, CDR2 YSYEKL. The CDR3 length is 17 residues. Here the CDR3 DNA reads TGCGCCAGCAGCCAAGAAATGGGCGACTCTGGGGCCAACGTCCTGACTTTC. It specifies CASSQEMGDSGANVLTF.

This clone appeared a single time. V is TRBV5-1 and J is TRBJ2-1; TRBD2 aligns across 13 bases. V lost 3 bases to trimming and J lost 6 bases; unmatched junction nucleotides: 3. Germline V gene lookup returns CDR1 SGHRS and CDR2 YFSETQ. This CDR3 is built from 15 residues. CDR3 sequence (DNA): TGCGCCAGCAGCTGGACTAGCGGGGGCCCCAATGAGCAGTTCTTC. Encoded protein: CASSWTSGGPNEQFF.

The rearrangement links TRBV6-1 to TRBJ1-2, with 9 positions matching TRBD1. Per the germline V gene, CDR1 is MNHNS and CDR2 is SASEGT. V shed 11 bases, J shed 5 bases, and the junction held 6 bases outside the gene matches. CDR3 length: 12 amino acids. The CDR3 sequence: CALGDRVYGYTF. The DNA of the CDR3 is TGTGCCCTGGGGGACAGGGTATATGGCTACACCTTC.